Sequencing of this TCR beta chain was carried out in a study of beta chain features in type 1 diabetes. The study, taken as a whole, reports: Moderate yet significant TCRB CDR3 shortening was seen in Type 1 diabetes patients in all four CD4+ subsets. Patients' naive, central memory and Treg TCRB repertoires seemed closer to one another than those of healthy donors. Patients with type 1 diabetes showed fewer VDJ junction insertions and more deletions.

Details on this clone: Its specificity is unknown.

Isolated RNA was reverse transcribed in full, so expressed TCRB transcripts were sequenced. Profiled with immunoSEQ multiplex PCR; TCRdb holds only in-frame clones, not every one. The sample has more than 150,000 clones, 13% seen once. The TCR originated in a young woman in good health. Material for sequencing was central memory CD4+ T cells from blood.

This CDR3 reads CSGGEGSYEQYF. The CDR3 DNA reads TGCAGCGGGGGAGAGGGCTCCTACGAGCAGTACTTC. This chain connects TRBV29-1 to TRBJ2-7, with D tentatively TRBD2 (5 bases). Per germline, CDR1 SQVTM and CDR2 ANQGSEA. V lost 7 bases to trimming and J lost 0 bases, with 10 bases between them. The CDR3 is 12 residues long.